The clone carrying this TCR beta chain was seen more than once but under ten times. Its antigen is undetermined. CDR3 length: 14 residues. Germline CDR1 is ENHRY and CDR2 is SYGVKD. V was shortened by 0 bases and J by 5 bases, with 11 bases between the two germline ends. This specimen comes from a study of identical twins. General study results and limits: Weaker excess twin sharing was observed in beta out-of-frame sequences. While abundant cord blood beta clonotypes carried fewer insertions, memory repertoires showed no such pattern. Compared with models, monozygotic twins showed more out-of-frame TCR alpha sharing.

Via MiXCR, TCRdb re-called the 5' RACE reads, giving one row per CDR3 protein. This table holds approximately 470,000 distinct CDR3 sequences, 11% to 15% found once. This sample also appeared in a second study, on yellow fever vaccine responses in identical twins.

This TCR derives from a young woman in good health. Sequencing was performed on CD4+ T cells sorted from blood. The chain links TRBV10-3 to TRBJ2-7; D gene unclear. CDR3 in amino acids: CAISESSSIHEQYF. As DNA, the CDR3 is TGTGCCATCAGTGAGTCGTCTAGTATCCACGAGCAGTACTTC.